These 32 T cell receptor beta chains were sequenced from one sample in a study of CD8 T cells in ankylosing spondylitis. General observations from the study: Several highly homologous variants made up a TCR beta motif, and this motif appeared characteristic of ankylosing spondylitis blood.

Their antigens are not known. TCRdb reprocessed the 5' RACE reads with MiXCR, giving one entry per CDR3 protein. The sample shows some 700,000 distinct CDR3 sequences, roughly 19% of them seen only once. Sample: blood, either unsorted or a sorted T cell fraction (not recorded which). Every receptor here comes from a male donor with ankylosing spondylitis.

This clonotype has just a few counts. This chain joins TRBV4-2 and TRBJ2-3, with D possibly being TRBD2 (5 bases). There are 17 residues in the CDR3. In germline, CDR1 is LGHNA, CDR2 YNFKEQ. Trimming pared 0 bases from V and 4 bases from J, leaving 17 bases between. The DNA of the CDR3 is TGTGCCAGCAGCCAAGATCGGACGGGAAGAGGTCCAGATACGCAGTATTTT. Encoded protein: CASSQDRTGRGPDTQYF.

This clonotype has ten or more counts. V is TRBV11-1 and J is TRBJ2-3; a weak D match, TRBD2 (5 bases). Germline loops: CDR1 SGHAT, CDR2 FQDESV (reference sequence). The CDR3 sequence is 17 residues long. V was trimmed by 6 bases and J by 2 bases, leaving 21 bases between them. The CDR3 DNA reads TGTGCCAGCAGTCTTCTTACCAAAGCGGACCTCACAGATACGCAGTATTTT. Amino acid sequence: CASSLLTKADLTDTQYF.

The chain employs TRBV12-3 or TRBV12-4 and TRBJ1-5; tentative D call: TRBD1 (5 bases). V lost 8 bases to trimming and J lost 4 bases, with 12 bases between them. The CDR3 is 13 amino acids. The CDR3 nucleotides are TGTGCCAGCCGCATGGAGGGGAATCAGCCCCAGCATTTT. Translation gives CASRMEGNQPQHF.

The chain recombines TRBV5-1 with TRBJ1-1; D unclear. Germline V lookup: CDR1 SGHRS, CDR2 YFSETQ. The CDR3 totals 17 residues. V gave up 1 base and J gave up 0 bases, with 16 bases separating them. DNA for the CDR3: TGCGCCAGCAGCTTGTCGGTTGGGGTCAACATGAACACTGAAGCTTTCTTT. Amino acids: CASSLSVGVNMNTEAFF. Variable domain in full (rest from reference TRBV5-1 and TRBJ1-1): KAGVTQTPRYLIKTRGQQVTLSCSPISGHRSVSWYQQTPGQGLQFLFEYFSETQRNKGNFPGRFSGRQFSNSRSEMNVSTLELGDSALYLCASSLSVGVNMNTEAFFGQGTRLTVV.

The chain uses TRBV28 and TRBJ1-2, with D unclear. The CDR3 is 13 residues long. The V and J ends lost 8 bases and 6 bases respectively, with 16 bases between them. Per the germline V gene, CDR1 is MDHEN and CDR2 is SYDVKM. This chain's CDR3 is CASRLGSTNGYTF. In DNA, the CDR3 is TGTGCCAGCCGGTTGGGGAGCACTAATGGCTACACCTTC.

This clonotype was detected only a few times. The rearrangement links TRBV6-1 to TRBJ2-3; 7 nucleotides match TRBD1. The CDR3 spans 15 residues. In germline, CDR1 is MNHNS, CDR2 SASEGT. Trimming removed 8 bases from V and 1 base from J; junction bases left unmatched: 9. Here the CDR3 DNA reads TGTGCCAGCCCACGGGACAGAGCCCGCACAGATACGCAGTATTTT. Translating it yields CASPRDRARTDTQYF.

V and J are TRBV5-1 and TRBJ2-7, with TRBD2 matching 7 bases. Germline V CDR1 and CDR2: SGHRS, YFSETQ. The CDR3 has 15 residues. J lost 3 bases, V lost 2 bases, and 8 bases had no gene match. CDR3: CASSLGSGLNYEQYF. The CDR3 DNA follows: TGCGCCAGCAGCTTAGGCTCGGGACTAAACTACGAGCAGTACTTC.

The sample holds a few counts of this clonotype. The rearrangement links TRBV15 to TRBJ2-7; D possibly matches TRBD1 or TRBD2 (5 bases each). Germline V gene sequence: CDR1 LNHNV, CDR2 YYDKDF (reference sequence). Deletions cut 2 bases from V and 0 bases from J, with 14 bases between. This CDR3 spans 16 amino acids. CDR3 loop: CATSRRTGTFSYEQYF. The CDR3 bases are TGTGCCACCAGCAGACGGACGGGGACGTTCTCCTACGAGCAGTACTTC.

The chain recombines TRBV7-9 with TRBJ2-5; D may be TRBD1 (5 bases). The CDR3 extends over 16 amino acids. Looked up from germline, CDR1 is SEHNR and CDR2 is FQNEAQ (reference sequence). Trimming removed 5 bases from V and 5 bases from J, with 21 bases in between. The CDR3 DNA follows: TGTGCCAGCAGCCCTTGGCCCAGGGCTGCTCAGGAGACCCAGTACTTC. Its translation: CASSPWPRAAQETQYF.

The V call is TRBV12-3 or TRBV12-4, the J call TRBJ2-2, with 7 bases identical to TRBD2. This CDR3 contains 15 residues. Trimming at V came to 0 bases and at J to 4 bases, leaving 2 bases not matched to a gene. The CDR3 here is CASSLAASGTGELFF. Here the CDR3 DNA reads TGTGCCAGCAGTTTAGCGGCTAGCGGCACCGGGGAGCTGTTTTTT.

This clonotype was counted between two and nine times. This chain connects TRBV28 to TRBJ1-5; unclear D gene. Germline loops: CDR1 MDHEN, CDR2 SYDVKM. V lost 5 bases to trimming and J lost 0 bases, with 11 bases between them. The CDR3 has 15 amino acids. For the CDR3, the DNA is TGTGCCAGCAGTCAAGGCGCAAATAGCAATCAGCCCCAGCATTTT. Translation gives CASSQGANSNQPQHF.

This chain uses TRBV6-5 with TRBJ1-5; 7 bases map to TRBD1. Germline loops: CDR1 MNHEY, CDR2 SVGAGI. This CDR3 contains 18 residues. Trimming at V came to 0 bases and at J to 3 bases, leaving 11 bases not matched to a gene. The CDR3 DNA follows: TGTGCCAGCAGTTACTCGAACAGGGGTCCCATATACAATCAGCCCCAGCATTTT. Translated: CASSYSNRGPIYNQPQHF.

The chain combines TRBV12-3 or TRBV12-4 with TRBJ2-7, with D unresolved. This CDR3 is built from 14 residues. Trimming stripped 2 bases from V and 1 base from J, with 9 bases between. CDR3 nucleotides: TGTGCCAGCAGTTTATCCGGCAAATCCTACGAGCAGTACTTC. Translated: CASSLSGKSYEQYF.

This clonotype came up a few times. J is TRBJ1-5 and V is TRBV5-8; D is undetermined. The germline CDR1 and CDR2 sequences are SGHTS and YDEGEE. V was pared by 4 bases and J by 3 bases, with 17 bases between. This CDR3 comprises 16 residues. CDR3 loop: CASSPALVSYNQPQHF. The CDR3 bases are TGTGCCAGCAGCCCGGCGTTGGTATCATACAATCAGCCCCAGCATTTT. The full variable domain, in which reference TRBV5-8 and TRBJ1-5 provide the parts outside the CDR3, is EAGVTQSPTHLIKTRGQQATLRCSPISGHTSVYWYQQALGLGLQFLLWYDEGEERNRGNFPPRFSGRQFPNYSSELNVNALELEDSALYLCASSPALVSYNQPQHFGDGTRLSIL.

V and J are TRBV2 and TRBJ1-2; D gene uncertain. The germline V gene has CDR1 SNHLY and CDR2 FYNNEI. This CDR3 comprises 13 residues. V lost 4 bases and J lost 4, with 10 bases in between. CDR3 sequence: CASSVVNTYGYTF. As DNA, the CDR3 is TGTGCCAGCAGTGTTGTAAACACCTATGGCTACACCTTC.

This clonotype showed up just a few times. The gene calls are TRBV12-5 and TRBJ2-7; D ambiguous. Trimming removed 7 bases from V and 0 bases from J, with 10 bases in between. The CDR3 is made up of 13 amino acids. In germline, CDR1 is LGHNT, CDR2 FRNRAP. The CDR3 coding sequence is TGTGCTAGTGCCATAGGTTACTCCTACGAGCAGTACTTC. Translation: CASAIGYSYEQYF.

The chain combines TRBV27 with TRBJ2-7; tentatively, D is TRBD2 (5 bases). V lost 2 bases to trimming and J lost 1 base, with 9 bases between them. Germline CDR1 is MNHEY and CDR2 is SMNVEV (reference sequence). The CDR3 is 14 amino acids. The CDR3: CASSLGSASYEQYF. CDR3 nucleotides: TGTGCCAGCAGTTTAGGTAGCGCTTCCTACGAGCAGTACTTC.

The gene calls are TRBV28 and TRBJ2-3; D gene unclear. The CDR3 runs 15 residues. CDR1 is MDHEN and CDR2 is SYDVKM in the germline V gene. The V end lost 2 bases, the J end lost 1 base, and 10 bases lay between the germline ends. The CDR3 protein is CASSLIATRTDTQYF. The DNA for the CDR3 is TGTGCCAGCAGTTTAATCGCGACCCGCACAGATACGCAGTATTTT.

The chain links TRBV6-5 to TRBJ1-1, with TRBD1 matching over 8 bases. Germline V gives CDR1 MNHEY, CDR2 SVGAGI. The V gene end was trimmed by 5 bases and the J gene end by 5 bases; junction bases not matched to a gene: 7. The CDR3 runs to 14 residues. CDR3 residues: CASSNPTGETEAFF. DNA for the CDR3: TGTGCCAGCAGTAACCCGACAGGGGAGACTGAAGCTTTCTTT.

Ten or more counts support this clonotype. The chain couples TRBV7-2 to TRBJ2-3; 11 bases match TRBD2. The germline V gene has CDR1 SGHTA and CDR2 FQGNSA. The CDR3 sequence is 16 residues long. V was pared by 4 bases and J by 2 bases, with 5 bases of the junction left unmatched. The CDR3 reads CASSSGTSGYTDTQYF. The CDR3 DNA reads TGTGCCAGCAGCTCGGGGACTAGCGGCTACACAGATACGCAGTATTTT. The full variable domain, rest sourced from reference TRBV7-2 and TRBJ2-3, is GAGVSQSPSNKVTEKGKDVELRCDPISGHTALYWYRQSLGQGLEFLIYFQGNSAPDKSGLPSDRFSAERTGGSVSTLTIQRTQQEDSAVYLCASSSGTSGYTDTQYFGPGTRLTVL.

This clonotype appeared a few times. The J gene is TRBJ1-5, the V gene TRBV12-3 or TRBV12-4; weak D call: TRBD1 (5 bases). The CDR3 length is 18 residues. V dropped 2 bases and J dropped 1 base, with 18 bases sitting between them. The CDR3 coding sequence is TGTGCCAGCAGTTTAAGACCCCTTCAGGGAGGGAGCAATCAGCCCCAGCATTTT. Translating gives CASSLRPLQGGSNQPQHF.

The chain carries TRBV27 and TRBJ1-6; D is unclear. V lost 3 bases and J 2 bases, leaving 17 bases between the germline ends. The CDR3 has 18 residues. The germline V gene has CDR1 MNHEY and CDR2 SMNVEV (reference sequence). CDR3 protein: CASSFKRIRLTYNSPLHF. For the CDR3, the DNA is TGTGCCAGCAGTTTTAAGAGGATCCGGTTAACCTATAATTCACCCCTCCACTTT.

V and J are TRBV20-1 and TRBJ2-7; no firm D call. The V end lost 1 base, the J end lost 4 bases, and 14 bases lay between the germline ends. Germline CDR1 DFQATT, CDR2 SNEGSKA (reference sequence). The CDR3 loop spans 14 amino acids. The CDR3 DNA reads TGCAGTGCTAGAGCCCGAGAGGTGGCTTACGAGCAGTACTTC. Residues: CSARAREVAYEQYF.

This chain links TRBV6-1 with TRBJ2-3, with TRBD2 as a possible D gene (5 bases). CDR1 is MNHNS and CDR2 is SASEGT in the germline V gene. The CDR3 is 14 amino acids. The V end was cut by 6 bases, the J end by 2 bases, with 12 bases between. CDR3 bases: TGTGCCAGCAGGAACAGCGGACCCACAGATACGCAGTATTTT. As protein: CASRNSGPTDTQYF.

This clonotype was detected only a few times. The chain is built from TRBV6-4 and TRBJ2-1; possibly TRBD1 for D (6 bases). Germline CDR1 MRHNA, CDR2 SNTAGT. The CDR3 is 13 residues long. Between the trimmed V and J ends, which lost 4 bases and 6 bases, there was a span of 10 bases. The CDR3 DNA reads TGTGCCAGCAGTGTAAGAGGGGGCAATGAGCAGTTCTTC. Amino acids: CASSVRGGNEQFF.

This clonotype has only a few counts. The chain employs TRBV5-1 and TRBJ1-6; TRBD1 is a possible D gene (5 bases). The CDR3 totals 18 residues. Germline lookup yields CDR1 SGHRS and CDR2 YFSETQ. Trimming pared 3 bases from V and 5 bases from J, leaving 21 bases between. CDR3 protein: CASSSVGGGSLDNSPLHF. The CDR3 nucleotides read TGCGCCAGCAGCTCGGTCGGGGGGGGAAGTTTGGATAATTCACCCCTCCACTTT. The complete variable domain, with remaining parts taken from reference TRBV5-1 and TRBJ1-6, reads KAGVTQTPRYLIKTRGQQVTLSCSPISGHRSVSWYQQTPGQGLQFLFEYFSETQRNKGNFPGRFSGRQFSNSRSEMNVSTLELGDSALYLCASSSVGGGSLDNSPLHFGNGTRLTVT.

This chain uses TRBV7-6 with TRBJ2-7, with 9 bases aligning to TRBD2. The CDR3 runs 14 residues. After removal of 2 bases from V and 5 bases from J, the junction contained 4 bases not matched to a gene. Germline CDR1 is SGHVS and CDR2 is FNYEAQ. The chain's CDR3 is CASSLRTSVDEQYF. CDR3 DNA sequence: TGTGCCAGCAGCTTAAGGACTAGCGTGGACGAGCAGTACTTC.

The CDR3 is CASSPGPLGGTDTQYF. CDR3 coding DNA: TGTGCCAGCAGCCCCGGCCCCTTGGGAGGCACAGATACGCAGTATTTT. This rearrangement joins TRBV11-2 to TRBJ2-3; perhaps TRBD2 as D (5 bases). Per the germline V gene, CDR1 is SGHAT and CDR2 is FQNNGV. This CDR3 spans 16 amino acids. Trimming pared 5 bases from V and 1 base from J, leaving 16 bases between.

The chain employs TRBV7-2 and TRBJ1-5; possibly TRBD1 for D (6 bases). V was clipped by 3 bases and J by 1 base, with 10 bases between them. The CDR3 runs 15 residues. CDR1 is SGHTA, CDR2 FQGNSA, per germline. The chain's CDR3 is CASSFRQESNQPQHF. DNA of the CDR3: TGTGCCAGCAGCTTTCGACAGGAAAGCAATCAGCCCCAGCATTTT.

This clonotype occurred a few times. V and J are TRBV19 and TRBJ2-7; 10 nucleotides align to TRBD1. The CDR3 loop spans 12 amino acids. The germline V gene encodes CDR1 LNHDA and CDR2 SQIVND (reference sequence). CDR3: CASGQGVYEQYF. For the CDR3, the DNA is TGTGCAAGTGGACAGGGGGTCTACGAGCAGTACTTC.

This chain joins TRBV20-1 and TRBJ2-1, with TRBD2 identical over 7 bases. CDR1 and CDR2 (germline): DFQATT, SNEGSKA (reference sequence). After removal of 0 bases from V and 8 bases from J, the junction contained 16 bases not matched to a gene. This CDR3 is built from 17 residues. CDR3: CSARDTRTRAVGDEQFF. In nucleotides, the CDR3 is TGCAGTGCTAGAGATACGCGGACTAGGGCCGTCGGGGATGAGCAGTTCTTC.

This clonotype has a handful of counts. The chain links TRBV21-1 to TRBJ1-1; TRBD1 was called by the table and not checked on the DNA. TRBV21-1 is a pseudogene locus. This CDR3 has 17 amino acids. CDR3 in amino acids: CASSIPPYRDTNTEAFF. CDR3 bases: TGTGCCAGCAGCATTCCCCCCTACAGGGATACGAACACTGAAGCTTTCTTT.